A selection of T cell receptor beta chains follows, all from one sample in a study of Ad26.COV2.S vaccination and SARS-CoV-2 variants. TCRdb's table, derived via immunoSEQ multiplex PCR, lists solely in-frame clones and lacks some. Among about 460,000 clones, roughly nine tenths were seen once, and the ten largest hold 1.7%. The material was peripheral blood, obtained in a trial of Ad26.COV2.S vaccine versus placebo. These receptors originate from a person aged 18-60 years who received the Ad26.COV2.S COVID-19 vaccine or a placebo. Both conserved end residues are part of each CDR3. Fields, in order: D gene, clone size, V gene, CDR3 protein. The D gene is left open where the match is weak. Clone size appears in some rows only: once, few, many, or a class for an expanded clone.

>.|.|TRBV7-9
CASSSMTRGATEAFF
>.|.|TRBV3-1/TRBV3-2
CASSYSGNTIYF
>TRBD1|once|TRBV6-2/TRBV6-3
CASSSGQELYEQYF
>TRBD1|once|TRBV9
CASSPTGGSYEQYF
>.|once|TRBV7-8
CASSRVRATNEKLFF
>.|.|TRBV12-3/TRBV12-4
CASSLRALETQYF
>.|.|TRBV18
CASSDTAVPTDTQYF
>TRBD2|.|TRBV9
CASSVAPLAGAINEQFF
>.|.|TRBV27
CASSLYWPQETQYF
>.|.|TRBV30
CAWSRGLGGSNGYTF
>.|.|TRBV5-8
CASSPAGHSRPETQYF
>.|.|TRBV15
CATSVDSSNTGELFF
>TRBD2|.|TRBV30
CACRTSVFHEQYF
>.|few|TRBV29-1
CSTGDWNTEAFF
>.|.|TRBV7-9
CASSLKGDGYTF
>.|.|TRBV9
CASSAGALGEQYF
>TRBD1|few|TRBV9
CASSVGGTAANYGYTF
>TRBD1|.|TRBV6-2/TRBV6-3
CASSYFWDRGPAVNTEAFF
>TRBD2|.|TRBV7-2
CASSSLAGSTDTQYF
>.|.|TRBV9
CASTRQVFPNTGELFF
>TRBD1|.|TRBV28
CASLGQGSYEQYF
>TRBD1|.|TRBV7-9
CASAGDRNQPQHF
>.|.|TRBV3-1/TRBV3-2
CASSQGAMTYEQYF
>TRBD1|.|TRBV7-9
CASSLWTGSDTEAFF
>.|once|TRBV6-5
CASTNRFASTDTQYF
>TRBD1|.|TRBV7-9
CASSLGTGGDQPQHF
>.|.|TRBV5-6
CASSLVGLGETQYF
>.|.|TRBV9
CASSGWPERNSYNEQFF
>.|.|TRBV2
CASSEGGSQPQHF
>TRBD1|.|TRBV7-9
CASRSTGEYGNTIYF
>.|.|TRBV30
CAWRTTTTNEKLFF
>TRBD1|.|TRBV7-6
CASSSVLVPDRHHGYTF
>.|.|TRBV27
CASSLKSDGYEQYF
>TRBD1|.|TRBV7-9
CASSQPGQGPNTEAFF
>.|few|TRBV18
CASSPDRQVISEQYF
>.|.|TRBV6-5
CASSYSGTSFYGYTF
>TRBD1|.|TRBV9
CASSSGQGEAYEQYF
>.|.|TRBV5-4
CASSLGWGTYEQYF
>.|few|TRBV30
CAWRVLNRWSQAFF
>.|.|TRBV27
CASSTTLQGRLYGYTF
>TRBD1|.|TRBV19
CASSTGQGLDEKLFF
>.|.|TRBV29-1
CSVEVLGARGNEKLFF